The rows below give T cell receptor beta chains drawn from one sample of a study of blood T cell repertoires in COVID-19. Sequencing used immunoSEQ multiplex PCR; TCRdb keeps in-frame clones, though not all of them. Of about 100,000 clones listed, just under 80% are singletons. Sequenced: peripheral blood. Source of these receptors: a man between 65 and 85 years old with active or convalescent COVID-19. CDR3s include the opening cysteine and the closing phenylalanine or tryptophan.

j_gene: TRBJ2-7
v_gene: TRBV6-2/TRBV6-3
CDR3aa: CASSSPGTSGRALKYEQYF

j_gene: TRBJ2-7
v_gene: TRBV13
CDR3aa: CASSEGLAGSYEQYF

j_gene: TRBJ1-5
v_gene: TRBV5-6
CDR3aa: CASSLGASNQPQHF

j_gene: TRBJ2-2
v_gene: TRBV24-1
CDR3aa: CATSDPGRGGNGELFF

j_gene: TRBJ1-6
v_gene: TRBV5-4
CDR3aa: CASSLDAQVGTLHF

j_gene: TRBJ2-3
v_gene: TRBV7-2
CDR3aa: CASRLGLADLTDTQYF

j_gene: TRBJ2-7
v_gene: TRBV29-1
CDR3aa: CSVEVLDRESYEQYF

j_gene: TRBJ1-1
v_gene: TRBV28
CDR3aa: CASTSSGGMNTEAFF

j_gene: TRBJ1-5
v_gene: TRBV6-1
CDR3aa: CASSEGGGGAGQPQHF

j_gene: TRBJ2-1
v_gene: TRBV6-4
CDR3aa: CASSHQRGGYNEQFF

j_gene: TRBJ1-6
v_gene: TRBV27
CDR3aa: CASSFQGGTLHF

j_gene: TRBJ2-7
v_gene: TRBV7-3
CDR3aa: CASSQTGSSYEQYF

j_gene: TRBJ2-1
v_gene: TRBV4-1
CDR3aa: CASSHPKGASTYNEQFF

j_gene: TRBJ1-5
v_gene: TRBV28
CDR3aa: CASARQGAPKPQHF

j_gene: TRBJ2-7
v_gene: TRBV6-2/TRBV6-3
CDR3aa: CASSYSFSRDEQYF

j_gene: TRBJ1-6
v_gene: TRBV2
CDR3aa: CASSDEGQGRSPLHF

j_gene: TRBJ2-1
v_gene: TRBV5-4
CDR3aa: CASSSAASPNEQFF

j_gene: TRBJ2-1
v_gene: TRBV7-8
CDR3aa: CASSLTGGLSSYNEQFF

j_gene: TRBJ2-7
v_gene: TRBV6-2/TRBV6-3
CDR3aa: CASSYLTGDYEQYF

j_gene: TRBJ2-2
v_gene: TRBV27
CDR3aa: CASSLSWGPVTGELFF

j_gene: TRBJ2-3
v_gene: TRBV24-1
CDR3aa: CATGGTSSTDTQYF

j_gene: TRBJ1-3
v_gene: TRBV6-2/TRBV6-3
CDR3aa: CASSYGGPPGNTIYF

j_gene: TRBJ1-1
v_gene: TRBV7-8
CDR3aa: CASSPDRTLEAFF

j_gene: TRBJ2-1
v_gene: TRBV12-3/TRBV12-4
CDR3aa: CASSRTGYNEQFF

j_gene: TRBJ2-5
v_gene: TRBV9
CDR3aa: CASSIRGGETQYF

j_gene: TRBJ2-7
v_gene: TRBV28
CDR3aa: CASSWGSSYEQYF

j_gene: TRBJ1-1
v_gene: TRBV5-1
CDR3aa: CASSPRGIYTEAFF

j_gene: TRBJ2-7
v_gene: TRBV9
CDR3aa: CASSVSAGVDEQYF

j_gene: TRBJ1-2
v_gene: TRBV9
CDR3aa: CASSVDPQDYGYTF

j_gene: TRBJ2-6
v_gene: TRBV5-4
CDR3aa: CASSPEYANVLTF

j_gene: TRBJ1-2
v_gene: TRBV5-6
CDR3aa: CASSSGNHANYGYTF

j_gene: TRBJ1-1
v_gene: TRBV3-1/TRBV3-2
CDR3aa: CASSPSVFRANTEAFF

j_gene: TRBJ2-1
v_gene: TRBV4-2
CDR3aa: CASSQVSAAARAAYNEQFF

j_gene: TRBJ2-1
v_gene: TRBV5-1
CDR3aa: CASSLGSGGDEQFF

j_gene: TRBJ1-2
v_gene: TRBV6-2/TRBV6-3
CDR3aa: CASSYPTGLYGYTF

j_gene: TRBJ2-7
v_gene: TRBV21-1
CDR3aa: CASRSGHLGLAGAYEQYF

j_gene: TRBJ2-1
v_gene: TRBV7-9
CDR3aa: CASSFDGTPYNEQFF

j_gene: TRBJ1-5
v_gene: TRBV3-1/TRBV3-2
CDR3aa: CASSQGRDRNQPQHF

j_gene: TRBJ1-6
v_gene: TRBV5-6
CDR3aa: CASNRRGASPLHF

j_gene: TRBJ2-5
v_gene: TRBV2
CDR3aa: CASRPGLQETQYF

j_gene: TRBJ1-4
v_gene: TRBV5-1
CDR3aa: CASSLMASATNEKLFF

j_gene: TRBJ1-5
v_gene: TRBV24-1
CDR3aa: CATSDLSLRDQPQHF

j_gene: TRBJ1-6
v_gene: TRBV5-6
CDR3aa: CASSLDRGSYNSPLHF

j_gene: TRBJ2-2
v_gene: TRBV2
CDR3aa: CASSVGAAGELFF

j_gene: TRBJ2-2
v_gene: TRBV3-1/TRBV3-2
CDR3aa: CASTPNTRTSGLPGELFF

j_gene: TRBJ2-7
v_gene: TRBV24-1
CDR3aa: CATSDTGGRREQYF

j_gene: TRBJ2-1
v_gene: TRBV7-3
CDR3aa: CASSTQGGSFNEQFF

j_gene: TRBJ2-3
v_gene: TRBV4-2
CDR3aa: CASSPGGGGTTDTQYF

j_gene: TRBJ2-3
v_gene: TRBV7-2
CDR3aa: CASTPSPTDTQYF

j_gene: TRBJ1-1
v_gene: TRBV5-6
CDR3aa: CASSQGMNTEAFF

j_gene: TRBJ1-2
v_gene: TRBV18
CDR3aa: CASSPGRGYGYTF

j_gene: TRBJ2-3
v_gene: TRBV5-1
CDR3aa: CASTAGQGKDTQYF

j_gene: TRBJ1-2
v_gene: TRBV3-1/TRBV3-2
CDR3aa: CASSQTQGANYGYTF

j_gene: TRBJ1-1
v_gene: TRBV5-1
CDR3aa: CASSLDGQGNTEAFF

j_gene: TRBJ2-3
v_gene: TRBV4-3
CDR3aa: CASSQSGSGSPTDRQYF

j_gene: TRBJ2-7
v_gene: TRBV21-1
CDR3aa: CASRQYRGPPHEQYF

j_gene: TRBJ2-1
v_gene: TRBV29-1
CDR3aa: CSVEDLGGSSYNEQFF

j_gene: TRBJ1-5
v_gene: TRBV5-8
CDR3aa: CASSAWDRVNQPQHF